A selection of T cell receptor beta chains follows, all from one sample in a study of cytomegalovirus exposure and HLA in healthy donors. Measured with immunoSEQ multiplex PCR; TCRdb has only the in-frame clones, and not every one. The profile shows around 180,000 clones, over 60% of them singletons. The sample was PBMCs. The receptors stem from a girl aged 10 to 17 in good health and CMV-seronegative. CDR3s include the opening cysteine and the closing phenylalanine or tryptophan. The D gene is left open where the match is weak. Some rows have no size entry. The others give once, few or many, or a class for an expanded clone.

abundance	v_gene	j_gene	d_gene	CDR3nt	CDR3aa
-	TRBV11-2	TRBJ1-1	-	TGTGCCAGCAGACTACAGGGTGGCACTGAAGCTTTCTTT	CASRLQGGTEAFF
-	TRBV29-1	TRBJ1-2	-	TGCAGCGTTGAAGATCCGCGGAACTATGGCTACACCTTC	CSVEDPRNYGYTF
-	TRBV2	TRBJ2-1	TRBD2	TGTGCCAGCAGCTCTAGCGGGGGGGCCTACAATGAGCAGTTCTTC	CASSSSGGAYNEQFF
-	TRBV30	TRBJ1-2	-	TGTGCCTGGAGTGGCTCGGGTTTGGACTATGGCTACACCTTC	CAWSGSGLDYGYTF
-	TRBV2	TRBJ1-2	TRBD1	TGTGCCAGCAGTGAAGGGCGGGACAGGTCCTCGGGCTACACCTTC	CASSEGRDRSSGYTF
-	TRBV4-1	TRBJ2-5	TRBD1	TGCGCCAGCAGCCTGGGACAGCAAGAGACCCAGTACTTC	CASSLGQQETQYF
-	TRBV13	TRBJ2-1	TRBD2	TGTGCCAGCAGCCACCGCCGTGGGCCTAGCGGGGACTACAATGAGCAGTTCTTC	CASSHRRGPSGDYNEQFF
few	TRBV9	TRBJ1-2	TRBD1	TGTGCCAGCAGCGTAGCCGATACAGGGGTTGATGGCTACACCTTC	CASSVADTGVDGYTF
few	TRBV2	TRBJ2-5	-	TGTGCCAGCAGTGATACTGGGAGGACGGAAGAGACCCAGTACTTC	CASSDTGRTEETQYF
once	TRBV19	TRBJ1-1	-	TGTGCCAGTACTGAGGTGGGGGGAGGAAACACTGAAGCTTTCTTT	CASTEVGGGNTEAFF
-	TRBV9	TRBJ2-1	TRBD2	TGTGCCAGCAGCGTTAGCGGGGGGTCCTCCTACAATGAGCAGTTCTTC	CASSVSGGSSYNEQFF
-	TRBV6-6	TRBJ1-2	-	TGTGCCAGCAGTTACCTAGAGAGGGATGGCTACACCTTC	CASSYLERDGYTF
-	TRBV13	TRBJ1-1	TRBD1	TGTGCCAGCAGCCTACAGGGGGGGAGCACTGAAGCTTTCTTT	CASSLQGGSTEAFF
-	TRBV14	TRBJ2-5	TRBD2	TGTGCCAGCAGCCAACGTTCGCCTAGCGGGGGCCTCCGCCAAGAGACCCAGTACTTC	CASSQRSPSGGLRQETQYF
-	TRBV10-3	TRBJ1-6	TRBD1	TGTGCCATCACCGAGACAGGGGTCGGTTCACCCCTCCACTTT	CAITETGVGSPLHF
-	TRBV5-1	TRBJ2-3	-	TGCGCCAGCGGGACTCCAGGATCAGATACGCAGTATTTT	CASGTPGSDTQYF
few	TRBV5-6	TRBJ2-5	-	TGTGCCAGCAGCTGGGGTAGCGGAGCTTCAGAGACCCAGTACTTC	CASSWGSGASETQYF
-	TRBV29-1	TRBJ2-5	TRBD2	TGCAGCGTTGTGGGGGAGGGTCTGGAGACCCAGTACTTC	CSVVGEGLETQYF
-	TRBV5-6	TRBJ2-4	-	TGTGCCAGCAGCTTGGCCCCGGAACCCAGGGCCAAAAACATTCAGTACTTC	CASSLAPEPRAKNIQYF
-	TRBV11-3	TRBJ2-1	-	TGTGCCAGCAGCGCCCGGGTCGATGAGCAGTTCTTC	CASSARVDEQFF
-	TRBV10-2	TRBJ2-5	-	TGCGCCAGCAGTTTAGGGGGGGAGCGAGAGACCCAGTACTTC	CASSLGGERETQYF
-	TRBV2	TRBJ1-6	-	TGTGCCAGCAGTGAGTTGGCCCCAGTGCTTAATTCACCCCTCCACTTT	CASSELAPVLNSPLHF
-	TRBV5-4	TRBJ2-5	TRBD2	TGTGCCAGCAGCACGCGACTAGCGGCTCTAGAGACCCAGTACTTC	CASSTRLAALETQYF
-	TRBV6-1	TRBJ2-2	TRBD2	TGTGCCAGCAGTGGACCGGGACTAGCTATCGGGGAGCTGTTTTTT	CASSGPGLAIGELFF
-	TRBV19	TRBJ2-7	-	TGTGCCAGCGCGGCGGAATACGAGCAGTACTTC	CASAAEYEQYF
few	TRBV27	TRBJ1-4	-	TGTGCCAGCAGTAAAACAGGGAACGTTGAAAAACTGTTTTTT	CASSKTGNVEKLFF
few	TRBV7-6	TRBJ1-5	-	TGTGCCAGCAGCTTACGGGCGGGGCATCCTAATCAGCCCCAGCATTTT	CASSLRAGHPNQPQHF
once	TRBV18	TRBJ1-1	TRBD1	TGTGCCAGCTCACCACCGGGACAGATTGAAGCTTTCTTT	CASSPPGQIEAFF
-	TRBV27	TRBJ2-7	TRBD2	TGTGCCAGCAGTAGTTTCTCTGGGACTAACGAGCAGTACTTC	CASSSFSGTNEQYF
-	TRBV6-1	TRBJ1-5	TRBD1	TGTGCCAGCAGTGCCGGGACAGGGGTTAGCAATCAGCCCCAGCATTTT	CASSAGTGVSNQPQHF
-	TRBV5-1	TRBJ1-2	TRBD1	TGCGCCAGCAGCTTCGCCTCCCCCGGGACAGGGAGAGGGGTTGACTATGGCTACACCTTC	CASSFASPGTGRGVDYGYTF
-	TRBV30	TRBJ2-2	-	TGTGCCTCCAGGGGCCCGAACACCGGGGAGCTGTTTTTT	CASRGPNTGELFF
-	TRBV25-1	TRBJ1-2	TRBD1	TGTGCCAGCAGTGAAGACAGGGGGTTCGGCTATGGCTACACCTTC	CASSEDRGFGYGYTF
few	TRBV23-1	TRBJ1-1	TRBD1	TGCGCCAGCCCACAGGGGTATCGGGCTGAAGCTTTCTTT	CASPQGYRAEAFF
-	TRBV6-6	TRBJ1-5	-	TGTGCCAGCAGGGGGGGGTGGAATCAGCCCCAGCATTTT	CASRGGWNQPQHF
-	TRBV5-4	TRBJ1-1	-	TGTGCCAGCAGCTTGGTCGGGGGACCAACTGAAGCTTTCTTT	CASSLVGGPTEAFF
few	TRBV6-6	TRBJ1-4	TRBD1	TGTGCCAGCAGTAGGACAGGCGGGAATGAAAAACTGTTTTTT	CASSRTGGNEKLFF
-	TRBV7-6	TRBJ1-2	TRBD1	TGTGCCAGCAGCTTAGGGGGGGACAGAGTCTATGGCTACACCTTC	CASSLGGDRVYGYTF
few	TRBV9	TRBJ1-2	-	TGTGCCAGCAGCGTAGATGGGCTCACTAACTATGGCTACACCTTC	CASSVDGLTNYGYTF
once	TRBV7-3	TRBJ2-6	TRBD2	TGTGCCAGCAGCCCGACTGGGACTAGCCGCGTGGGGGCCAACGTCCTGACTTTC	CASSPTGTSRVGANVLTF
-	TRBV5-1	TRBJ1-2	TRBD1	TGCGCCAGCAGCTCCTCCGGGGGGGACAGGGGGCTGAGTTACTATGGCTACACCTTC	CASSSSGGDRGLSYYGYTF
-	TRBV6-5	TRBJ1-1	-	TGTGCCAGCAGATTCACGGGGGGCGACCTGGCTGAAGCTTTCTTT	CASRFTGGDLAEAFF
few	TRBV5-1	TRBJ2-7	TRBD1	TGCGCCAGCAGCTTAGGGACAGGGTCCAACGAGCAGTACTTC	CASSLGTGSNEQYF
-	TRBV15	TRBJ2-1	TRBD2	TGTGCCACCAGCAGAGAGGCGGGGGGGCTCAATGAGCAGTTCTTC	CATSREAGGLNEQFF
-	TRBV2	TRBJ1-2	-	TGTGCCACGGGACAAAAACTTTATGGCTACACCTTC	CATGQKLYGYTF
few	TRBV13	TRBJ2-3	-	TGTGCCAGCAGCATCGGGACTCGTGGGGGGGATACGCAGTATTTT	CASSIGTRGGDTQYF
-	TRBV15	TRBJ1-3	-	TGTGCCACCAGCAGAGCAGGGCCGTTGTCCTCTGGAAACACCATATATTTT	CATSRAGPLSSGNTIYF
once	TRBV4-2	TRBJ2-5	TRBD2	TGTGCCAGCAGCCAACCGGGGGGAGAAGAGACCCAGTACTTC	CASSQPGGEETQYF
-	TRBV2	TRBJ2-7	-	TGTGCCAGCAGTCATGCGTTGTGGGGGCAAGACGAGCAGTACTTC	CASSHALWGQDEQYF
-	TRBV7-9	TRBJ1-1	-	TGTGCCAGCAGCTTCACCGACAGAGTGCGTTATGAAGCTTTCTTT	CASSFTDRVRYEAFF